Sequencing of this TCR beta chain was carried out in a study of graft-versus-host responses after intestinal transplantation. Clones were read by immunoSEQ multiplex PCR, and TCRdb kept only the in-frame ones, dropping some. The data contain around 37,000 clones, over 80% of them seen just once; the ten biggest clones take up roughly 3.6%. The CDR3 has 14 amino acids. The V and J ends lost 0 bases and 1 base respectively, with 7 bases between them. Germline V gene data show CDR1 as SGHRS and CDR2 as YFSETQ. The source is a human patient who received an intestinal transplant, so some T cells may come from the graft donor. The V gene is TRBV5-1, the J gene TRBJ1-1, with D possibly matching TRBD1 (5 bases). Here the sequenced sample was PBMCs, taken about 990 days after transplant. CDR3 loop: CASSLGRGNTEAFF. The DNA of the CDR3 is TGCGCCAGCAGCTTGGGTAGGGGGAACACTGAAGCTTTCTTT.